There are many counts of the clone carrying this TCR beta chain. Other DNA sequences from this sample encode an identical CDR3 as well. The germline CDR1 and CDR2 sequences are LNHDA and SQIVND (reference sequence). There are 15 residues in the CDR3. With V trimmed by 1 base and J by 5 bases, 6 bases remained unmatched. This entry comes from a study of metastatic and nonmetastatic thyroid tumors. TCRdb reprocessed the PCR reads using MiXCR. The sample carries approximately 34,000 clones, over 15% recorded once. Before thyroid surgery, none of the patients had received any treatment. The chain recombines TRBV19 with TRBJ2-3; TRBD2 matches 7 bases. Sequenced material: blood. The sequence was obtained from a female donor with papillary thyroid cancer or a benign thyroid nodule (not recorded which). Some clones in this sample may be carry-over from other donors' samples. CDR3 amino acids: CASSIVKPSGDTQYF. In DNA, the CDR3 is TGTGCCAGTAGTATAGTCAAGCCTAGCGGAGATACGCAGTATTTT. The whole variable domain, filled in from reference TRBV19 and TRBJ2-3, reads DGGITQSPKYLFRKEGQNVTLSCEQNLNHDAMYWYRQDPGQGLRLIYYSQIVNDFQKGDIAEGYSVSREKKESFPLTVTSAQKNPTAFYLCASSIVKPSGDTQYFGPGTRLTVL.